This TCR beta chain was identified during a study of T cell repertoires in cytomegalovirus infection. TCRdb called the reads again in MiXCR, with one record for every CDR3 protein. The sample holds hundreds of thousands of distinct CDR3 sequences, 25% to 40% seen once. V was clipped by 4 bases and J by 0 bases, with 6 bases between them. CDR1 is SGHVS and CDR2 is FNYEAQ in the germline V gene. The CDR3 covers 13 residues. In its sample, this clonotype was seen a few times. Its target is unknown. This TCR came from a human donor in good health (CMV status not recorded). Some clones in this sample may be carry-over from other donors' samples. The sample consisted of cultured CD8+ T cells from PBMCs, taken from culture after CMV antigen stimulation. J is TRBJ2-5 and V is TRBV7-6; D call uncertain. The CDR3 sequence is CASSSENQETQYF. CDR3 DNA: TGTGCCAGCAGCTCCGAGAACCAAGAGACCCAGTACTTC.